This passage covers 3 T cell receptor beta chains from one sample sequenced in a study of metastatic and nonmetastatic thyroid tumors. Patients underwent thyroid surgery, and none had received any treatment before it. Through MiXCR, TCRdb re-clonotyped the PCR reads. The data show 30,000 to 45,000 clones, with under 25% seen just once and roughly a sixth held by the top ten. The sequencing sample was made of blood. The receptors were gathered from a female donor with papillary thyroid cancer or a benign thyroid nodule (not recorded which). Some clones in this sample may be carry-over from other donors' samples.

The sample holds a few counts of this clone. V gene TRBV19 combines with J gene TRBJ1-2, with TRBD1 as a possible D gene (5 bases). This CDR3 spans 14 amino acids. V gave up 6 bases and J gave up 4 bases, with 15 bases separating them. Germline loops: CDR1 LNHDA, CDR2 SQIVND (reference sequence). Here the CDR3 reads CASSIIGHPYGYTF. CDR3 nucleotide sequence: TGTGCCAGTAGCATTATCGGACATCCCTATGGCTACACCTTC.

The V gene is TRBV2, the J gene TRBJ2-5; 7 positions match TRBD2. The CDR3 has 15 residues. Germline CDR1 is SNHLY and CDR2 is FYNNEI. V lost 3 bases to trimming and J lost 4 bases; unmatched junction nucleotides: 8. The CDR3 DNA reads as TGTGCCAGCAGTGATCGGGCAGGGAGGGGAGAGACCCAGTACTTC. This encodes CASSDRAGRGETQYF.

V usage is TRBV6-1 and J usage is TRBJ2-2; 12 positions match TRBD2. V shed 7 bases and J 3 bases; nucleotides not matched to a gene: 9. This CDR3 is built from 17 residues. The germline CDR1 and CDR2 sequences are MNHNS and SASEGT. CDR3 residues: CASMQTSGRFDTGELFF. The CDR3 DNA reads as TGTGCCAGCATGCAAACTAGCGGGAGGTTTGACACCGGGGAGCTGTTTTTT.